The 17 T cell receptor beta chains below come from one sample, sequenced in a study of T cell responses to AZD1222 COVID-19 vaccine. Produced via immunoSEQ multiplex PCR; TCRdb's table is partial and in-frame only. There are some 130,000 clones in the sample; 70% to 90% occur only once, and about 8% lies in the top ten. The starting material was peripheral blood, obtained on day 0 of AZD1222 vaccination. These receptor sequences come from an adult in good health.

The CDR3 is CSGDRGGTDTQYF. Here the CDR3 DNA reads TGCAGCGGGGACAGGGGGGGCACAGATACGCAGTATTTT. The V and J genes are TRBV29-1 and TRBJ2-3, with 11 bases matching TRBD1. CDR3 size: 13 residues. The germline gives CDR1 SQVTM, CDR2 ANQGSEA. With V trimmed by 7 bases and J by 1 base, 1 base remained unmatched.

This clone showed up just a few times. This chain links TRBV27 with TRBJ2-7; tentative D call: TRBD1 (5 bases). V lost 3 bases and J lost 4, with 10 bases in between. This CDR3 spans 13 amino acids. Germline V gene lookup returns CDR1 MNHEY and CDR2 SMNVEV (reference sequence). CDR3 residues: CASSLAGQYEQYF. CDR3 coding DNA: TGTGCCAGCAGTTTGGCAGGGCAATACGAGCAGTACTTC.

The chain recombines TRBV7-4 with TRBJ1-5; D gene uncertain. The CDR3 runs 18 residues. V was clipped by 5 bases and J by 2 bases, with 22 bases between them. Germline CDR1 and CDR2: SGHVT and SQSDAQ. Here the CDR3 reads CASSPREGFAFGNQPQHF. The CDR3 DNA reads TGTGCCAGCAGCCCCCGGGAGGGATTCGCCTTTGGCAATCAGCCCCAGCATTTT.

The gene calls are TRBV3-1 (or the pseudogene TRBV3-2) and TRBJ2-2, with D hard to call. Deletions cut 7 bases from V and 2 bases from J, with 11 bases between. Germline V gene sequence: CDR1 LGHDT, CDR2 YNNKEL (reference sequence). The CDR3 extends over 14 amino acids. The CDR3 region has the DNA TGTGCCAGCACCCCGACAACCAACACCGGGGAGCTGTTTTTT. Its translation is CASTPTTNTGELFF.

The rearrangement joins TRBV5-1 to TRBJ2-5; D ambiguous. Germline CDR1 SGHRS, CDR2 YFSETQ. The CDR3 is 16 residues long. V lost 0 bases, J lost 5 bases, and 17 bases lay in between. The DNA for the CDR3 is TGCGCCAGCAGCTTGGTTGCGCCATCCGGGCGGGAGACCCAGTACTTC. It yields the protein CASSLVAPSGRETQYF.

V is TRBV7-6 and J is TRBJ1-1, with D possibly being TRBD1 (5 bases). CDR1 and CDR2 from the germline V gene are SGHVS and FNYEAQ. CDR3 size: 15 residues. V lost 2 bases and J 1 base, leaving 11 bases between the germline ends. CDR3 protein: CASSLNQGTNTEAFF. The CDR3, as DNA: TGTGCCAGCAGCTTAAACCAGGGTACGAACACTGAAGCTTTCTTT.

Turning to this clone: This CDR3 is also generated by other DNA sequences in the sample. This chain links TRBV7-8 with TRBJ1-1; D uncertain. In germline, CDR1 is SGHVS, CDR2 FQNEAQ. V lost 9 bases and J 0 bases, leaving 26 bases between the germline ends. This CDR3 contains 18 residues. In nucleotides, the CDR3 is TGTGCCAGTCTCACCGGGATTTCGGGATCGACCTTGAACACTGAAGCTTTCTTT. Its translation is CASLTGISGSTLNTEAFF.

The chain employs TRBV4-1 and TRBJ1-6; TRBD1 might be the D (5 bases). Trimming took 2 bases from V and 10 from J, leaving 9 bases between them. CDR1 and CDR2 (germline): MGHRA, YSYEKL. The CDR3 covers 13 residues. For the CDR3, the DNA is TGCGCCAGCAGCCAACGACAGTGGTCACCCCTCCACTTT. Translated, it gives CASSQRQWSPLHF.

This clone was found a few times. The chain carries TRBV6-5 and TRBJ1-1; D unresolved. CDR1 is MNHEY and CDR2 is SVGAGI in the germline V gene. The V and J ends lost 6 bases and 6 bases respectively, with 8 bases between them. The CDR3 extends over 11 amino acids. CDR3 DNA sequence: TGTGCCAGCAGCGAGGGTTCTGAAGCTTTCTTT. Translated: CASSEGSEAFF.

The chain uses TRBV5-1 and TRBJ1-2; no reliable D call. Germline V CDR1 and CDR2: SGHRS, YFSETQ. V shed 4 bases and J shed 2 bases, with 9 bases lying between them. This CDR3 region has 13 residues. The CDR3 DNA follows: TGCGCCAGCAGCCCGGACGGAAACTATGGCTACACCTTC. Amino acid sequence: CASSPDGNYGYTF.

This chain joins TRBV27 and TRBJ1-5, with TRBD1 identical over 7 bases. The CDR3 totals 14 residues. With 3 bases clipped from V and 5 bases from J, the junction kept 4 bases outside the gene matches. Germline V gene data show CDR1 as MNHEY and CDR2 as SMNVEV (reference sequence). The CDR3 region is CASSFLGGDQPQHF. The CDR3 DNA follows: TGTGCCAGCAGTTTTCTAGGGGGCGATCAGCCCCAGCATTTT.

This chain links TRBV7-9 with TRBJ2-1, with D uncertain. Trimming shortened V by 5 bases and J by 4 bases, and 3 bases separated the two germline ends. Germline V CDR1 and CDR2: SEHNR, FQNEAQ (reference sequence). CDR3 length: 11 residues. The CDR3: CASSDYNEQFF. The CDR3 bases are TGTGCCAGCAGCGATTACAATGAGCAGTTCTTC.

The V gene is TRBV19, the J gene TRBJ1-5; no definite D call. The CDR3 has 15 amino acids. The ends were cut back, 4 bases at V and 0 bases at J, with 10 bases in the middle. Per the germline V gene, CDR1 is LNHDA and CDR2 is SQIVND (reference sequence). The CDR3 DNA reads as TGTGCCAGTAGTAAGACTGAGATTAGCAATCAGCCCCAGCATTTT. This codes for CASSKTEISNQPQHF.

The chain couples TRBV7-9 to TRBJ2-7; tentative D call: TRBD1 (6 bases). The CDR3 sequence is 17 residues long. Between the trimmed V and J ends, which lost 4 bases and 0 bases, there was a span of 19 bases. The germline V gene has CDR1 SEHNR and CDR2 FQNEAQ (reference sequence). The CDR3: CASSSIIRQASSYEQYF. CDR3 in DNA: TGTGCCAGCAGCTCGATAATTAGACAGGCGAGCTCCTACGAGCAGTACTTC.

As DNA, the CDR3 is TGTGCCAGCTCACCACCGGGCAGGCCTTTCAACTATGGCTACACCTTC. Translation gives CASSPPGRPFNYGYTF. The V gene is TRBV18, the J gene TRBJ1-2; no clear D. The CDR3 covers 16 residues. Per the germline V gene, CDR1 is KGHSH and CDR2 is LQKENI. Trimming cost V 0 bases and J 2 bases, with 13 bases left between them.

The chain recombines TRBV7-2 with TRBJ2-1; D ambiguous. CDR1 is SGHTA and CDR2 is FQGNSA in the germline V gene. Deletions cut 3 bases from V and 3 bases from J, with 15 bases between. CDR3 length equals 16 residues. CDR3 sequence: CASSLSSGPLYNEQFF. CDR3 DNA sequence: TGTGCCAGCAGCTTGTCATCAGGACCCCTCTACAATGAGCAGTTCTTC.

The chain employs TRBV7-6 and TRBJ2-7; 9 bases fit TRBD2. J gave up 0 bases and V 0 bases, and 3 bases lay outside the gene matches. Germline CDR1 is SGHVS and CDR2 is FNYEAQ. CDR3 length: 16 residues. The CDR3 loop reads CASSLASGGLSYEQYF. The CDR3 bases are TGTGCCAGCAGCTTAGCTAGCGGGGGCCTCTCCTACGAGCAGTACTTC.